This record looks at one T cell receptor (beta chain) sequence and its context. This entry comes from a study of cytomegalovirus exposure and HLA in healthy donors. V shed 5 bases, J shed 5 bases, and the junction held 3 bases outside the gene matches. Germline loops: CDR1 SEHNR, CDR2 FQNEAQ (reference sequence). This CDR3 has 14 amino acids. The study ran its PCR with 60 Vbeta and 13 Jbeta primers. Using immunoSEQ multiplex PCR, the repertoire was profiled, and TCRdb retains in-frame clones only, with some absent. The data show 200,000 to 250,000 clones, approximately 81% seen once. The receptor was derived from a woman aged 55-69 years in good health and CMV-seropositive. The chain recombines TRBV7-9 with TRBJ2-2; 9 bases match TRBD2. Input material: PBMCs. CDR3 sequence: CASSLLAGTGELFF. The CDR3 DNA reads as TGTGCCAGCAGCCTACTAGCGGGTACCGGGGAGCTGTTTTTT.